Here is one T cell receptor (beta chain) with its context. Its target antigen remains unknown. Base quality data are lacking; no much larger clone is found one base away. To prepare the library, PCR was applied. Sequenced on an Illumina HiSeq 2500. Molecular barcoding was employed in the preparation of TCR libraries, with unique molecular identifiers being used to normalize TCRbeta repertoire quantification. TCRdb reprocessed the public reads (quality trimming at Q25 with fastp, clone calling with MiXCR) and kept in-frame beta chains. Each CDR3 protein gets just one entry, which takes the most common genes and DNA from the rows behind it. A total of about 72,000 distinct CDR3 sequences appear in this sample, around 7.9% of them only once. Around 2.4% of the sample is held by the ten biggest clonotypes. This specimen comes from a study of T-cell reconstitution after alpha-beta-depleted transplantation in children (TCRdb year 2016). Study-level background: T-cell immune reconstitution after TCRalphabeta/CD19-depleted allogeneic hematopoietic cell transplantation in children was quantitatively tracked in the study by means of TCR repertoire profiling.

The CDR3 numbers 16 residues from cysteine through phenylalanine. Only the CDR3 region is kept as DNA, spanning 48 bases read in frame from base 1. In the germline V gene, CDR1 corresponds to SGHVS and CDR2 to FNYEAQ. V ends up 4 bases short and J 2 bases short, with an unmatched junction base count of 3. The sequence joins TRBV7-6 to TRBJ2-2; 11 middle bases align to TRBD2. This clonotype was sampled from a human donor who donated a stem cell graft to a child with acute lymphoblastic leukemia. Sample: PBMCs from the stem cell graft donor, taken from the stem cell graft. The CDR3 is CASSYTSGGNTGELFF. The sequence in DNA is TGTGCCAGCAGCTACACTAGCGGGGGAAACACCGGGGAGCTGTTTTTT. Where the CDR3 stops, the reference TRBV7-6 and TRBJ2-2 genes take over; the full variable domain is GAGVSQSPRYKVTKRGQDVALRCDPISGHVSLYWYRQALGQGPEFLTYFNYEAQQDKSGLPNDRFSAERPEGSISTLTIQRTEQRDSAMYRCASSYTSGGNTGELFFGEGSRLTVL.